This T cell receptor beta chain was sequenced for a study of cytomegalovirus exposure and HLA in healthy donors. Overall study context: Some 80 million unique TCRs from HLA-typed donors were held in an early data release. Whole-study results and caveats: Investigators reported 150 to 200 TCR beta chains as tied to cytomegalovirus. Previously analyzed data showed that most TCR beta V segments were productive at a frequency of about 87% or about 30%. Sequencing artifact likely explains a cluster of highly shared sequence variants.

Primers: 60 Vbeta forward and 13 Jbeta reverse. The protocol was immunoSEQ multiplex PCR, while the TCRdb copy is restricted to in-frame clones and leaves out a portion. The sample has about 150,000 clones, around 79% seen once. Worth noting for this clone: The antigen is undetermined.

Per the germline V gene, CDR1 is SGHRS and CDR2 is YFSETQ. The CDR3 spans 14 residues. V lost 4 bases to trimming and J lost 0 bases, with 7 bases between them. Sequenced sample: PBMCs. The genes are TRBV5-1 and TRBJ1-4; the D is unclear. This sequence originates from a man aged 18 to 35 in good health and CMV-seronegative. CDR3 amino acids: CASSELPTNEKLFF. The CDR3, as DNA: TGCGCCAGCAGCGAACTACCAACTAATGAAAAACTGTTTTTT. The full variable domain, with the rest looked up from reference TRBV5-1 and TRBJ1-4, is KAGVTQTPRYLIKTRGQQVTLSCSPISGHRSVSWYQQTPGQGLQFLFEYFSETQRNKGNFPGRFSGRQFSNSRSEMNVSTLELGDSALYLCASSELPTNEKLFFGSGTQLSVL.